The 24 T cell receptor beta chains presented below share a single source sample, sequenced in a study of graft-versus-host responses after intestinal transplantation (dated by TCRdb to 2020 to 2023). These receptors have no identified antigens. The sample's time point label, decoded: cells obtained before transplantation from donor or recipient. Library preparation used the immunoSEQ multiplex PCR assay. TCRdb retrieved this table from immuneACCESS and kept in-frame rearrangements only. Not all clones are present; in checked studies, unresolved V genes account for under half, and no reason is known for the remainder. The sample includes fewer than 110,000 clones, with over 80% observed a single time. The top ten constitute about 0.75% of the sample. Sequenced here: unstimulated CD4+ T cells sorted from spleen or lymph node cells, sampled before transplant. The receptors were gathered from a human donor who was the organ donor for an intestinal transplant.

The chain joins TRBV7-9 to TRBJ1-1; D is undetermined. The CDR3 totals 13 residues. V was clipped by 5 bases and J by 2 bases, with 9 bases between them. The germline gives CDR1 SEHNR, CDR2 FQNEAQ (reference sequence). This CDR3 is CASSAFYNTEAFF. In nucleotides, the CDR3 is TGTGCCAGCAGCGCCTTTTATAACACTGAAGCTTTCTTT.

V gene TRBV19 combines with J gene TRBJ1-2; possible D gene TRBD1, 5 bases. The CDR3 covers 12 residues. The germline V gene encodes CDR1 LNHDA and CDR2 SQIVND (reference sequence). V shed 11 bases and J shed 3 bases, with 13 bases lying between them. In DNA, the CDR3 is TGTGCCGCGAGATGGGGGGACTATGGCTACACCTTC. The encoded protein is CAARWGDYGYTF.

The CDR3 reads CASSATGELFF. The CDR3, as DNA: TGCGCCAGCAGCGCGACCGGGGAGCTGTTTTTT. This rearrangement joins TRBV5-1 to TRBJ2-2; D not certain. This CDR3 spans 11 amino acids. Germline V CDR1 and CDR2: SGHRS, YFSETQ. With 4 bases removed from V and 5 bases from J, the gap between germline ends came to 3 bases.

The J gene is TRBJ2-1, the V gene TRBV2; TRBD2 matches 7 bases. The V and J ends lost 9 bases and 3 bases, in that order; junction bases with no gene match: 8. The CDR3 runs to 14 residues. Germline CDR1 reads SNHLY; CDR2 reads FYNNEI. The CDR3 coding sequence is TGTGCCAGTGAAAGACTAGCAGTCTACAATGAGCAGTTCTTC. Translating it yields CASERLAVYNEQFF.

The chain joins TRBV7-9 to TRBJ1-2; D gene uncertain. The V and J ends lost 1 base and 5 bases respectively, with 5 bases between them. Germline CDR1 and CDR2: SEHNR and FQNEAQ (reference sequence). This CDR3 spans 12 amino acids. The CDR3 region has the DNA TGTGCCAGCAGCTTAGAGCTGTATGGCTACACCTTC. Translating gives CASSLELYGYTF.

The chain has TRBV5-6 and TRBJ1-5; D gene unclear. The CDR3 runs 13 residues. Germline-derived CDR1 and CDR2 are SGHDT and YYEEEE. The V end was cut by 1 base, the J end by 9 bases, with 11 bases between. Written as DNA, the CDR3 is TGTGCCAGCAGCTTGAGGGCTGGGAGGCCCCAGCATTTT. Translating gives CASSLRAGRPQHF.

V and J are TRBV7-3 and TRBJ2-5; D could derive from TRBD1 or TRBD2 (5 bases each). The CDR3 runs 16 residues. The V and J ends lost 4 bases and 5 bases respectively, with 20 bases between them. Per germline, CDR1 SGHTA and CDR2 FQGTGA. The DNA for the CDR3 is TGTGCCAGCAGCTCCCTACCGTCCGGGGCGGGTGAGACCCAGTACTTC. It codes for CASSSLPSGAGETQYF.

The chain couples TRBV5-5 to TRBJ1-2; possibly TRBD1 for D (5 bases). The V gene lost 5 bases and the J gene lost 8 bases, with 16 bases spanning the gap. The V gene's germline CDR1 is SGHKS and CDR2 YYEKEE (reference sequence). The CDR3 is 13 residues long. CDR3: CASSVEQVGGYTF. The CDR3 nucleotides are TGTGCCAGCAGTGTTGAACAGGTGGGAGGCTACACCTTC.

Here the CDR3 reads CASSLDIDVWGLTYEQYF. CDR3 sequence (DNA): TGCGCCAGCAGCTTGGATATTGACGTTTGGGGACTTACCTACGAGCAGTACTTC. This rearrangement joins TRBV5-1 to TRBJ2-7, with a possible D match to TRBD2 (6 bases). Per the germline V gene, CDR1 is SGHRS and CDR2 is YFSETQ. Trimming took 0 bases from V and 2 from J, leaving 21 bases between them. The CDR3 totals 18 residues.

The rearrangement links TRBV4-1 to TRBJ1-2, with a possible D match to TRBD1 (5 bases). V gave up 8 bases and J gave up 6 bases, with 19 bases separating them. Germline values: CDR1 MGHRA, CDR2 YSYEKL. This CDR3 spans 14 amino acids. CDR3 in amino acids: CASRYPGQGDGYTF. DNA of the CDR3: TGCGCCAGCCGCTACCCGGGGCAGGGCGATGGCTACACCTTC.

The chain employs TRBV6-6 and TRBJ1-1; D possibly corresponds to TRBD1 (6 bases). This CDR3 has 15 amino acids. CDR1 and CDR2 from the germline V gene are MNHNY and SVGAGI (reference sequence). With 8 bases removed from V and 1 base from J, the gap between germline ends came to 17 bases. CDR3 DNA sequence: TGTGCCAGCGCCCTCAAGGACAGATCGAACACTGAAGCTTTCTTT. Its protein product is CASALKDRSNTEAFF.

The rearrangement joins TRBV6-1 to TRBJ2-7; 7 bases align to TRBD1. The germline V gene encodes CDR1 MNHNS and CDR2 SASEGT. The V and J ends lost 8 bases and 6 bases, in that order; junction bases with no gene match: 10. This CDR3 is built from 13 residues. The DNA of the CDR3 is TGTGCCAGCTCCAGAACTAGGGGGCGCGAGCAGTACTTC. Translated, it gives CASSRTRGREQYF.

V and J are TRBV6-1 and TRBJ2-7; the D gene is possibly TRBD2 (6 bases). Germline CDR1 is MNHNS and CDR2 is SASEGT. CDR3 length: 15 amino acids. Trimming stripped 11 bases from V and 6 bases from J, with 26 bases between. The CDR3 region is CAGAFQGLHSGEQYF. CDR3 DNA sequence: TGTGCCGGAGCGTTCCAGGGTCTCCATAGCGGCGAGCAGTACTTC.

As DNA, the CDR3 is TGCGCCAGCACCCAGGGGCGCTACGAGCAGTACTTC. This translates into CASTQGRYEQYF. The V gene is TRBV10-2, the J gene TRBJ2-7, with a possible D match to TRBD1 (6 bases). The germline CDR1 and CDR2 sequences are WSHSY and SAAADI. This CDR3 has 12 residues. V lost 7 bases and J 3 bases, leaving 10 bases between the germline ends.

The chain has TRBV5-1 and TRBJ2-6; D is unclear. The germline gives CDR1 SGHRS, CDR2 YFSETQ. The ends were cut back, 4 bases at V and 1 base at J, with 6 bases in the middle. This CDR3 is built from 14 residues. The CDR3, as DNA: TGCGCCAGCAGCGGCGCATCTGGGGCCAACGTCCTGACTTTC. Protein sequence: CASSGASGANVLTF.

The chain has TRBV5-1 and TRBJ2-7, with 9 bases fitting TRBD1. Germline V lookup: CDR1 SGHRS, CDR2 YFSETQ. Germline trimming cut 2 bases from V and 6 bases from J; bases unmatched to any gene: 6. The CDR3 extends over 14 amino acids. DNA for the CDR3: TGCGCCAGCAGCTTCCGGGACAGGGAATCCGAGCAGTACTTC. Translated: CASSFRDRESEQYF.

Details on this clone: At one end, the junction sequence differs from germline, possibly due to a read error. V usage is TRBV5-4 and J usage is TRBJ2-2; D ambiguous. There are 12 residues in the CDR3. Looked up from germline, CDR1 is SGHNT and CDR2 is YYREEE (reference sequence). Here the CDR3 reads CASTSKTGELFF. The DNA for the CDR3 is TGTGCCAGCACCTCGAAGACCGGGGAGCTGTTTTTT.

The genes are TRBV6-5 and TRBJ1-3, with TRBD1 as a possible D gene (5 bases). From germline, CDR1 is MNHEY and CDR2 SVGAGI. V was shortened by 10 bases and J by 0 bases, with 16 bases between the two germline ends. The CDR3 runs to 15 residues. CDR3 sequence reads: CATHQLTGSGNTIYF. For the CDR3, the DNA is TGTGCCACCCACCAACTCACAGGCTCTGGAAACACCATATATTTT.

CDR3 in DNA: TGCGCCAGCAGCCAAGATACGGGACTAGCGGGAGCTGAAGGAGATACGCAGTATTTT. It translates to CASSQDTGLAGAEGDTQYF. The V call is TRBV4-1, the J call TRBJ2-3; 14 nucleotides align to TRBD2. The CDR3 covers 19 residues. Germline loops: CDR1 MGHRA, CDR2 YSYEKL. Losses at the gene ends were 0 bases for V and 5 bases for J; bases not matched to a gene: 10.

The CDR3 region has the DNA TGTGCCAGCAGCTTAGGCGGGACAGTTAACAATGAGCAGTTCTTC. Protein sequence: CASSLGGTVNNEQFF. The V gene is TRBV7-9, the J gene TRBJ2-1; a weak D match, TRBD1 (7 bases). Germline CDR1 is SEHNR and CDR2 is FQNEAQ (reference sequence). CDR3 length equals 15 residues. Trimming removed 1 base from V and 5 bases from J, with 12 bases in between.

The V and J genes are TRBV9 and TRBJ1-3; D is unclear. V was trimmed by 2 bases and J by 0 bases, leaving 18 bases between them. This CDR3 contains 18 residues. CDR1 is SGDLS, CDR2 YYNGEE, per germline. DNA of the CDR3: TGTGCCAGCAGCGTGAGGCCGTCCCCGACTTTCTCTGGAAACACCATATATTTT. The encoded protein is CASSVRPSPTFSGNTIYF.

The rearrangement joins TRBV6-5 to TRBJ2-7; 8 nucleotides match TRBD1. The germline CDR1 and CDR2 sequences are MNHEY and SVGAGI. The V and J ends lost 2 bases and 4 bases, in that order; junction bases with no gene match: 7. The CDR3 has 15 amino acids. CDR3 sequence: CASSYGAGGQYEQYF. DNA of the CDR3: TGTGCCAGCAGTTACGGGGCAGGGGGCCAGTACGAGCAGTACTTC.

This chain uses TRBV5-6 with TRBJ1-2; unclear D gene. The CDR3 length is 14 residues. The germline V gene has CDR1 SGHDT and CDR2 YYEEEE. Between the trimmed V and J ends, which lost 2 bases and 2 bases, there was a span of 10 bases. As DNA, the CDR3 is TGTGCCAGCAGCTTCGGAGGCATGAACTATGGCTACACCTTC. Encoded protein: CASSFGGMNYGYTF.

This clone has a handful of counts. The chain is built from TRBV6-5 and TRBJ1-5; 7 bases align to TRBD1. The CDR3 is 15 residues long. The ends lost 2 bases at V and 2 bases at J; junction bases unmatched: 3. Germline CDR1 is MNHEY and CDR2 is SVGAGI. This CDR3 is CASSYTGVGNQPQHF. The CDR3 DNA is TGTGCCAGCAGTTACACAGGGGTTGGCAATCAGCCCCAGCATTTT.